This record concerns one TCR beta chain sequence. Its antigen is undetermined. PCR involved 60 Vbeta and 13 Jbeta primers. Produced via immunoSEQ multiplex PCR; TCRdb's table is partial and in-frame only. Among about 110,000 clones listed, around 79% were seen once. This sample was included in a study of cytomegalovirus exposure and HLA in healthy donors. This CDR3 spans 12 amino acids. V lost 5 bases and J lost 4, with 8 bases in between. Germline V gene lookup returns CDR1 SEHNR and CDR2 FQNEAQ (reference sequence). General observations from the study: Later work showed greater clonal expansion in HLA-associated TCR beta chains than in equally common others.

The sequencing input was PBMCs. The gene calls are TRBV7-9 and TRBJ1-2, with unresolved D. The clonotype comes from a man aged 55 to 69 in good health and CMV-seronegative. The CDR3 nucleotides read TGTGCCAGCAGCCCGGAGGTCTATGGCTACACCTTC. Its protein is CASSPEVYGYTF.